The clone carrying this T cell receptor beta chain was detected only a few times. This sample was taken from a study of T-cell reconstitution after alpha-beta-depleted transplantation in children. Unique molecular identifiers were used in preparing the TCRbeta library. One entry per CDR3 protein, called by TCRdb with MiXCR from the PCR reads. This sample has under 450,000 distinct CDR3 sequences, with about 17% found just once. The CDR3 contains 13 residues. V dropped 4 bases and J dropped 6 bases, with 13 bases sitting between them. Germline assignment: CDR1 SGHRS and CDR2 YFSETQ. The sequencing here drew on PBMCs, mostly from graft donor cells, taken 360 days after TCRalphabeta/CD19-depleted stem cell transplant. This receptor was taken from a boy under two years old who had a stem cell transplant for Wiskott-Aldrich syndrome, so the T cells may come from the graft donor. This chain connects TRBV5-1 to TRBJ1-1; D ambiguous. The CDR3 bases are TGCGCCAGCAGCCCCCGGGGTGACGCTGAAGCTTTCTTT. This sequence encodes CASSPRGDAEAFF. Full variable domain (outside the CDR3, taken from reference TRBV5-1 and TRBJ1-1): KAGVTQTPRYLIKTRGQQVTLSCSPISGHRSVSWYQQTPGQGLQFLFEYFSETQRNKGNFPGRFSGRQFSNSRSEMNVSTLELGDSALYLCASSPRGDAEAFFGQGTRLTVV.